The entry below describes one TCR beta chain. Its matching antigen is unknown. The data stem from a study of T cell repertoires in cytomegalovirus infection. Study-level background: As its CMV epitopes, the study selected recently identified HLA-C-restricted and well-studied HLA-B-restricted targets. Public TCR beta signatures provided an indication of both CMV infection and a matching HLA type.

TCRdb re-called the reads through MiXCR, storing one row per CDR3 protein. This table has 550,000 to 700,000 distinct CDR3 sequences, almost 40% appearing once. Study results and limitations: Identification of carriers of CMV plus the relevant HLA was achieved through cumulative public TCR beta family frequency. The ex vivo response was dominated by HLA-C-restricted CMV-specific TCR beta clonotypes.

The CDR3 has 13 residues. With 9 bases removed from V and 4 bases from J, the gap between germline ends came to 15 bases. Per germline, CDR1 ENHRY and CDR2 SYGVKD. This rearrangement joins TRBV10-3 to TRBJ1-1; the D is unclear. The source is a human donor in good health (CMV status not recorded). Some clones in this sample may be carry-over from other donors' samples. The sequenced sample was cultured PBMCs, obtained from culture after CMV antigen stimulation. The CDR3 sequence: CAIGRQEGTEAFF. In nucleotides, the CDR3 is TGTGCCATTGGCCGACAAGAGGGCACTGAAGCTTTCTTT.